This TCR beta chain was documented in a study of regulatory T cells in long-lasting Graves disease. Researchers made TCR beta libraries by using iRepertoire HTBI primers and running Arm-PCR on CDR3 regions. Authors' analysis steps: Identification across samples found some 60 TRBV and some 15 TRBJ segments. TCRdb ran MiXCR on the multiplex PCR reads and lists one entry per CDR3 protein. These V and J calls derive from TCRdb rather than the authors' analysis. Of about 540,000 distinct CDR3 sequences in the sample, roughly 14% were seen once. The germline CDR1 and CDR2 sequences are KGHSH and LQKENI. J gave up 10 bases and V 2 bases, and 10 bases lay outside the gene matches. This CDR3 region has 14 residues. Described time point: newly diagnosed GD, antithyroid drugs for less than 3 months. Following extraction of RNA from PBMCs, that RNA was used to make the TCR library. The guidelines of the American Thyroid Association were the basis for diagnosing Graves' disease. Patients all came to the study from an endocrinology department in Xi'an, China.

This clonotype showed up just a few times. These data also featured in a second study, about T cells in Graves' hyperthyroidism and ophthalmopathy. That work contributes: Not enrolled were patients with uncontrolled infection, other autoimmune disease, pregnancy or lactation.

The sample in question was peripheral blood mononuclear cells (PBMCs), obtained at new diagnosis, from a patient treated with antithyroid drugs. The receptor was isolated from a man aged 30-40 years with Graves disease. This chain links TRBV18 with TRBJ1-2; the match to TRBD1 covers 7 bases. The DNA for the CDR3 is TGTGCCAGCTCACCAATACAGGGGCCGCTAAACTACACCTTC. Amino acids: CASSPIQGPLNYTF.